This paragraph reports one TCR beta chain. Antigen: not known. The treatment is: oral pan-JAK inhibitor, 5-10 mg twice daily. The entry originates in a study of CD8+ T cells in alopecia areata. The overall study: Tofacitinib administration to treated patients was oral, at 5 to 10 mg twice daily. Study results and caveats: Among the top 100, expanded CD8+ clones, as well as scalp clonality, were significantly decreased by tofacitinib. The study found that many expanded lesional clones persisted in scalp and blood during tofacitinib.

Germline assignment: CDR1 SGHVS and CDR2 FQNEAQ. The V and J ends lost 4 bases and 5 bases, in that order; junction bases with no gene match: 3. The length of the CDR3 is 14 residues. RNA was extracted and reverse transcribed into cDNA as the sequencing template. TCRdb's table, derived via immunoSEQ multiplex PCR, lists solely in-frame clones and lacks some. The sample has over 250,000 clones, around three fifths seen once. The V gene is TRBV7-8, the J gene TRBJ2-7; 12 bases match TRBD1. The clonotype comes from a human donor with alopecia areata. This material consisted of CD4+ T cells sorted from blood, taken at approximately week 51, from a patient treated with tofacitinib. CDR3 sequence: CASSSGTGGHEQYF. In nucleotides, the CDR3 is TGTGCCAGCAGCTCCGGGACAGGGGGCCACGAGCAGTACTTC.